The TCR beta chain under discussion was sequenced for a study of T cells of healthy individuals. TCRdb fed the 5' RACE reads into MiXCR, producing one record per CDR3 protein. Of tens of thousands of distinct CDR3 sequences detected, around 15% appear once; the ten largest clones hold around 4.5%. This receptor was obtained from a human donor in good health.

CDR3 region: CASSEGWDTGELFF. In DNA, the CDR3 is TGTGCCAGCAGTGAAGGATGGGACACCGGGGAGCTGTTTTTT. This chain joins TRBV27 and TRBJ2-2, with no clear D. CDR3 size: 14 residues. CDR1 is MNHEY and CDR2 is SMNVEV in the germline V gene (reference sequence). The V end lost 5 bases, the J end lost 3 bases, and 10 bases lay between the germline ends.